This entry is about one T cell receptor beta chain. Its specificity is unknown. This entry is derived from a study of Ad26.COV2.S vaccination and SARS-CoV-2 variants. Overall study context: Among those in the COV1001 Ad26.COV2.S trial arm was the donor.

The CDR3 has 14 amino acids. CDR1 and CDR2 from the germline V gene are SGHRS and YFSETQ. Trimming took off 6 bases at V and 0 bases at J, with 13 bases between the two ends. Noted treatment: over 15 received Ad26.COV2.S at low or high dose, single or two shots; about 5 received placebo; per-sample allocation not given. Sampling was performed 63 days after the first vaccine or placebo injection. This adult donor, from Boston, was 18-55 years old. This table comes from immunoSEQ multiplex PCR, and its TCRdb copy is limited to in-frame clones, with some not included. This sample has nearly 400,000 clones, with over 75% found just once. Study findings and constraints: The study found higher spike-specific TCR breadth in vaccine than placebo recipients.

The clonotype originates from a person aged 18-65 years who received the Ad26.COV2.S COVID-19 vaccine or a placebo. The V and J genes are TRBV5-1 and TRBJ2-7; D perhaps matches TRBD1 (6 bases). The input for sequencing was peripheral blood, taken in a trial of Ad26.COV2.S vaccine versus placebo. The CDR3 DNA follows: TGCGCCAGCACCCTGGACAGCTTCTCCTACGAGCAGTACTTC. The encoded protein is CASTLDSFSYEQYF.